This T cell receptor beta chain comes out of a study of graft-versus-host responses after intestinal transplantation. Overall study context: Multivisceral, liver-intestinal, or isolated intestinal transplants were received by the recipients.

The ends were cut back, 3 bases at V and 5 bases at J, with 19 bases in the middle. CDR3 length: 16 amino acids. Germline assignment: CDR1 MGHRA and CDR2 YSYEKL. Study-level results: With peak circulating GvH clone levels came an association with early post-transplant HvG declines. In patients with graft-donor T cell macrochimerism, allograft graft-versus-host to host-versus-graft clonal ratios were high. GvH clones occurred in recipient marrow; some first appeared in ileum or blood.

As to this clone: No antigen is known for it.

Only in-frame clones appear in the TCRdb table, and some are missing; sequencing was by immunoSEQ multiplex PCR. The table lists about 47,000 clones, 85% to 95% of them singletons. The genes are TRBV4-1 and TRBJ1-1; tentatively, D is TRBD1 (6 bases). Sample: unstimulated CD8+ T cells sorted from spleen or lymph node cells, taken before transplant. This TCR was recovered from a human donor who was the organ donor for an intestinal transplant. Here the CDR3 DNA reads TGCGCCAGCAGCCACACACGGTTTGGGGGCTTGACTGAAGCTTTCTTT. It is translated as CASSHTRFGGLTEAFF.